The 23 T cell receptor beta chains below all came from one sample that was sequenced in a study of control samples from healthy donors and cancer patients. Data came from immunoSEQ multiplex PCR; TCRdb stores just in-frame clones and leaves some out. The table records some 150,000 clones, 90% to 95% of them present only once. Sequenced: blood. The receptors stem from a man in his forties in good health.

The chain uses TRBV5-4 and TRBJ2-2; D is tentatively TRBD1 or TRBD2 (5 bases each). The CDR3 is made up of 16 amino acids. Germline V gene lookup returns CDR1 SGHNT and CDR2 YYREEE (reference sequence). The ends were cut back, 4 bases at V and 4 bases at J, with 17 bases in the middle. CDR3 nucleotide sequence: TGTGCCAGCAGCCGCCCAGGGAGCTCTAGCACCGGGGAGCTGTTTTTT. Amino acid sequence: CASSRPGSSSTGELFF.

V is TRBV5-1 and J is TRBJ2-3, with 12 bases aligning to TRBD2. The germline gives CDR1 SGHRS, CDR2 YFSETQ. The CDR3 contains 17 residues. V lost 0 bases and J lost 7; bases outside the gene matches: 9. DNA for the CDR3: TGCGCCAGCAGCTTGGGGATGACTAGCGGGGGCTCAAATACGCAGTATTTT. Amino acids: CASSLGMTSGGSNTQYF.

J is TRBJ2-1 and V is TRBV24-1; 9 positions match TRBD1. The CDR3 contains 13 residues. Germline CDR1 reads KGHDR; CDR2 reads SFDVKD. The ends lost 12 bases at V and 7 bases at J; junction bases unmatched: 9. The CDR3 loop is CACAGTGTNEQFF. DNA for the CDR3: TGTGCCTGTGCCGGGACAGGGACGAATGAGCAGTTCTTC.

This chain links TRBV20-1 with TRBJ1-2, with D possibly being TRBD1 (5 bases). Trimming left V 3 bases short and J 0 bases short, with 14 bases between. CDR1 is DFQATT, CDR2 SNEGSKA, per germline (reference sequence). CDR3 length: 15 residues. The CDR3 sequence: CSASPDRFSNYGYTF. The CDR3 DNA sequence: TGCAGTGCTAGTCCTGACAGATTCTCTAACTATGGCTACACCTTC.

The CDR3 is CASSVGNRGRADTQYF. The CDR3 bases are TGTGCCAGCAGCGTAGGAAACCGGGGTCGGGCAGATACGCAGTATTTT. This chain connects TRBV9 to TRBJ2-3, with a weak D call TRBD2 (5 bases). Trimming removed 0 bases at V and 4 bases at J, with 15 bases between. From germline, CDR1 is SGDLS and CDR2 YYNGEE. CDR3 length: 16 amino acids.

On this clone itself: At one end the junction does not follow the germline gene, possibly because of a read error. The chain combines TRBV11-2 with TRBJ1-6; 7 bases are shared with TRBD1. The germline V gene has CDR1 SGHAT and CDR2 FQNNGV. The CDR3 runs to 14 residues. The CDR3 is CASSVDRVNSPLHF. The CDR3 bases are TGTGCCAGCAGCGTAGACAGGGTCAATTCACCCCTCCACTTT.

This clone was recorded once. V is TRBV19 and J is TRBJ2-7, with TRBD1 matching over 8 bases. Losses at the gene ends were 5 bases for V and 4 bases for J; bases not matched to a gene: 13. The V gene's germline CDR1 is LNHDA and CDR2 SQIVND (reference sequence). The CDR3 loop spans 16 amino acids. The CDR3 spells CASSPALGQDGYEQYF. DNA for the CDR3: TGTGCCAGTAGTCCCGCCTTGGGACAGGACGGATACGAGCAGTACTTC.

V usage is TRBV7-6 and J usage is TRBJ2-1; 9 nucleotides line up with TRBD1. Per the germline V gene, CDR1 is SGHVS and CDR2 is FNYEAQ. This CDR3 has 15 amino acids. J was trimmed by 9 bases and V by 2 bases; bases with no gene match: 8. The CDR3 reads CASSLPRTGVTEQFF. Written as DNA, the CDR3 is TGTGCCAGCAGCTTACCGCGGACAGGGGTTACTGAGCAGTTCTTC.

This clone has only one observation. CDR3 DNA sequence: TGCGCCAGCAGCCTGGAGGCGGACTACTCTGGGGCCAACGTCCTGACTTTC. Translating gives CASSLEADYSGANVLTF. V and J are TRBV4-3 and TRBJ2-6; perhaps TRBD2 as D (6 bases). V gave up 4 bases and J gave up 0 bases, with 13 bases separating them. This CDR3 is 17 amino acids long. CDR1 is LGHNA and CDR2 is YSLEER in the germline V gene.

The chain joins TRBV11-3 to TRBJ1-1; 8 nucleotides match TRBD1. Trimming took 5 bases from V and 1 from J; bases not matched to a gene: 3. The CDR3 is 14 residues long. Germline V lookup: CDR1 SGHNT, CDR2 YENEEA. In DNA, the CDR3 is TGTGCCAGCAGCCTACAGGGGGAGAACACTGAAGCTTTCTTT. Translation: CASSLQGENTEAFF.

The CDR3 DNA sequence: TGTGCCAGCAGCCCCCGGGGGGTGAACACTGAAGCTTTCTTT. This translates into CASSPRGVNTEAFF. The chain joins TRBV28 to TRBJ1-1; TRBD1 might be the D (5 bases). CDR3 size: 14 residues. Between the trimmed V and J ends, which lost 6 bases and 0 bases, there was a span of 11 bases. CDR1 and CDR2 from the germline V gene are MDHEN and SYDVKM.

The gene calls are TRBV27 and TRBJ2-3, with D possibly matching TRBD1 (6 bases). Trimming cost V 3 bases and J 6 bases, with 13 bases left between them. This CDR3 is built from 14 residues. The germline CDR1 and CDR2 sequences are MNHEY and SMNVEV (reference sequence). The CDR3 loop reads CASSLVGATDTQYF. For the CDR3, the DNA is TGTGCCAGCAGTTTGGTGGGGGCGACGGATACGCAGTATTTT.

The V call is TRBV5-6, the J call TRBJ1-5; D remains unclear. Trimming took off 0 bases at V and 3 bases at J, with 4 bases between the two ends. Germline values: CDR1 SGHDT, CDR2 YYEEEE. This CDR3 spans 13 amino acids. The CDR3 nucleotides are TGTGCCAGCAGCTTGGGGTACAATCAGCCCCAGCATTTT. Its protein is CASSLGYNQPQHF.

The chain joins TRBV5-1 to TRBJ1-1; D gene uncertain. This CDR3 spans 15 amino acids. Germline assignment: CDR1 SGHRS and CDR2 YFSETQ. V lost 2 bases to trimming and J lost 0 bases, with 11 bases between them. The chain's CDR3 is CASSFGAEMNTEAFF. The CDR3 bases are TGCGCCAGCAGCTTTGGTGCGGAAATGAACACTGAAGCTTTCTTT.

This chain links TRBV11-2 with TRBJ2-5, with a weak D call TRBD2 (7 bases). Trimming cost V 10 bases and J 5 bases, with 26 bases left between them. The CDR3 has 16 residues. CDR1 SGHAT and CDR2 FQNNGV come from the germline V gene. CDR3 sequence: CATTAWRGPTGETQYF. The CDR3 DNA reads TGTGCCACCACGGCCTGGCGGGGGCCTACCGGGGAGACCCAGTACTTC.

The rearrangement joins TRBV2 to TRBJ1-2; 9 bases map to TRBD1. This CDR3 has 15 amino acids. Germline loops: CDR1 SNHLY, CDR2 FYNNEI. J lost 4 bases, V lost 8 bases, and 11 bases had no gene match. The chain's CDR3 is CASRYRTGASYGYTF. In nucleotides, the CDR3 is TGTGCCAGCCGTTATCGGACAGGGGCGTCCTATGGCTACACCTTC.

The chain has TRBV19 and TRBJ1-5; 9 bases are shared with TRBD1. The germline V gene encodes CDR1 LNHDA and CDR2 SQIVND (reference sequence). CDR3 size: 17 residues. Trimming cost V 3 bases and J 3 bases; bases outside gene matches: 9. The CDR3 spells CASSMRGTGYYNQPQHF. In DNA form, the CDR3 reads TGTGCCAGTAGTATGCGCGGGACAGGGTATTACAATCAGCCCCAGCATTTT.

In its sample, this clone was seen once. V and J are TRBV6-6 and TRBJ1-5, with D hard to call. Trimming left V 6 bases short and J 1 base short, with 13 bases between. This CDR3 has 15 residues. Germline V CDR1 and CDR2: MNHNY, SVGAGI (reference sequence). CDR3 loop: CASSREGASNQPQHF. In DNA form, the CDR3 reads TGTGCCAGCAGCCGGGAGGGTGCAAGCAATCAGCCCCAGCATTTT.

The chain carries TRBV12-5 and TRBJ1-2, with TRBD1 matching over 9 bases. Trimming took 4 bases from V and 5 from J; bases not matched to a gene: 11. Germline V gene lookup returns CDR1 LGHNT and CDR2 FRNRAP. The CDR3 is made up of 16 amino acids. The CDR3 region is CASGSPSDRGGYGYTF. As DNA, the CDR3 is TGTGCTAGTGGTTCGCCGTCGGACAGGGGCGGGTATGGCTACACCTTC.

The chain joins TRBV18 to TRBJ1-1; the match to TRBD1 covers 8 bases. The ends lost 3 bases at V and 1 base at J; junction bases unmatched: 4. This CDR3 region has 15 residues. Germline V gene lookup returns CDR1 KGHSH and CDR2 LQKENI. The CDR3 bases are TGTGCCAGCTCACCGCGCAGGGGGCCGAACACTGAAGCTTTCTTT. It codes for CASSPRRGPNTEAFF.

V and J are TRBV10-2 and TRBJ2-2, with D maybe TRBD2 (5 bases). The CDR3 consists of 15 residues. Germline V CDR1 and CDR2: WSHSY, SAAADI. Trimming took 2 bases from V and 5 from J, leaving 12 bases between them. CDR3 bases: TGCGCCAGCAGTGAGCTAGCAGTAGAGACCGGGGAGCTGTTTTTT. It codes for CASSELAVETGELFF.

In the case of this clone: The identical CDR3 is also encoded by other nucleotide sequences in the sample. The chain recombines TRBV7-2 with TRBJ2-5, with TRBD1 matching 10 bases. CDR1 SGHTA and CDR2 FQGNSA come from the germline V gene. V lost 6 bases, J lost 4 bases, and 2 bases stayed unmatched. This CDR3 is built from 13 residues. This chain's CDR3 is CASSRTGGETQYF. The DNA for the CDR3 is TGTGCCAGCAGTCGGACAGGGGGAGAGACCCAGTACTTC.

This sequence joins TRBV28 and TRBJ2-1; D gene uncertain. Germline loops: CDR1 MDHEN, CDR2 SYDVKM. V was clipped by 6 bases and J by 7 bases, with 22 bases between them. The CDR3 runs 16 residues. The CDR3 sequence: CASSWGQDPVGNEQFF. CDR3 nucleotides: TGTGCCAGCAGCTGGGGTCAGGATCCCGTGGGGAATGAGCAGTTCTTC.